This passage covers 23 T cell receptor beta chains from one sample sequenced in a study of control samples from healthy donors and cancer patients. Measured with immunoSEQ multiplex PCR; TCRdb has only the in-frame clones, and not every one. The sample yields about 73,000 clones, approximately 89% seen once. Sequencing was performed on PBMCs. These receptors were obtained from a man aged 55-75 years with lung cancer.

The V call is TRBV6-5, the J call TRBJ2-5; a weak D match, TRBD1 (5 bases). V was cut by 6 bases and J by 2 bases, with 13 bases left in between. Germline CDR1 and CDR2: MNHEY and SVGAGI. The CDR3 length is 14 residues. CDR3 sequence: CASSRIRAQETQYF. The DNA of the CDR3 is TGTGCCAGCAGCCGGATCAGGGCACAAGAGACCCAGTACTTC.

V and J are TRBV2 and TRBJ2-7, with TRBD2 matching 8 bases. The CDR3 runs to 11 residues. The V and J ends lost 11 bases and 3 bases, in that order; junction bases with no gene match: 3. CDR1 is SNHLY, CDR2 FYNNEI, per germline. As DNA, the CDR3 is TGTGCCGCCGGGGGGGTCTACGAGCAGTACGTC. It translates to CAAGGVYEQYV.

CDR3 bases: TGTGCCAGCAGTTTTTTCCGGGACAGGTTCACAGATACGCAGTATTTT. This codes for CASSFFRDRFTDTQYF. This chain uses TRBV27 with TRBJ2-3; 8 bases line up with TRBD1. There are 16 residues in the CDR3. Trimming cost V 3 bases and J 2 bases; bases outside gene matches: 7. Germline values: CDR1 MNHEY, CDR2 SMNVEV (reference sequence).

The chain is built from TRBV12-5 and TRBJ2-3; no clear D. The germline V gene has CDR1 LGHNT and CDR2 FRNRAP. Trimming removed 4 bases from V and 5 bases from J, with 13 bases in between. The length of the CDR3 is 14 residues. The CDR3 DNA reads TGTGCTAGTGGTTACGGCCGACGGCAAGATACGCAGTATTTT. It encodes CASGYGRRQDTQYF. The full variable domain, rest sourced from reference TRBV12-5 and TRBJ2-3, is DARVTQTPRHKVTEMGQEVTMRCQPILGHNTVFWYRQTMMQGLELLAYFRNRAPLDDSGMPKDRFSAEMPDATLATLKIQPSEPRDSAVYFCASGYGRRQDTQYFGPGTRLTVL.

This chain links TRBV3-1 (or the pseudogene TRBV3-2) with TRBJ1-2; TRBD1 aligns across 7 bases. This CDR3 has 14 residues. CDR1 is LGHDT, CDR2 YNNKEL, per germline (reference sequence). J lost 8 bases, V lost 2 bases, and 8 bases had no gene match. The CDR3, as DNA: TGTGCCAGCAGCCAATTGGCAGGGGGTGAAGGCTACACCTTC. Translation: CASSQLAGGEGYTF.

The gene calls are TRBV4-1 and TRBJ1-2, with D possibly matching TRBD1 (5 bases). CDR3 size: 15 residues. Germline V gene data show CDR1 as MGHRA and CDR2 as YSYEKL. The V end was cut by 1 base, the J end by 4 bases, with 13 bases between. CDR3 nucleotides: TGCGCCAGCAGCCAAGGGGGGGGTGCCTCCTATGGCTACACCTTC. Its protein product is CASSQGGGASYGYTF.

The rearrangement joins TRBV6-5 to TRBJ2-2; D gene unclear. This CDR3 contains 14 residues. V was clipped by 6 bases and J by 0 bases, with 8 bases between them. Germline V lookup: CDR1 MNHEY, CDR2 SVGAGI. The DNA of the CDR3 is TGTGCCAGCAGACTTTCACCGAACACCGGGGAGCTGTTTTTT. Residues: CASRLSPNTGELFF.

The rearrangement uses TRBV5-1 and TRBJ2-3; D is undetermined. CDR1 and CDR2 from the germline V gene are SGHRS and YFSETQ. The length of the CDR3 is 11 residues. The V and J ends lost 5 bases and 3 bases respectively, with 4 bases between them. The CDR3 sequence is CASRITDTQYF. In DNA form, the CDR3 reads TGCGCCAGCAGAATTACAGATACGCAGTATTTT.

The rearrangement links TRBV5-6 to TRBJ1-4; D is unclear. CDR3 size: 16 residues. Trimming removed 0 bases from V and 2 bases from J, with 11 bases in between. Germline V gene lookup returns CDR1 SGHDT and CDR2 YYEEEE. CDR3 protein: CASSLAVARTNEKLFF. In nucleotides, the CDR3 is TGTGCCAGCAGCTTGGCCGTGGCACGCACTAATGAAAAACTGTTTTTT. Drawing the rest from reference TRBV5-6 and TRBJ1-4, the complete variable domain is DAGVTQSPTHLIKTRGQQVTLRCSPKSGHDTVSWYQQALGQGPQFIFQYYEEEERQRGNFPDRFSGHQFPNYSSELNVNALLLGDSALYLCASSLAVARTNEKLFFGSGTQLSVL.

The rearrangement links TRBV7-9 to TRBJ2-3; D possibly corresponds to TRBD2 (5 bases). The CDR3 runs to 12 residues. V was clipped by 3 bases and J by 7 bases, with 8 bases between them. Looked up from germline, CDR1 is SEHNR and CDR2 is FQNEAQ (reference sequence). DNA for the CDR3: TGTGCCAGCAGCTTTGGGAGAAATACGCAGTATTTT. It encodes CASSFGRNTQYF.

The gene calls are TRBV30 and TRBJ1-5, with D perhaps matching TRBD1 (5 bases). CDR1 is GTSNPN, CDR2 SVGIG, per germline (reference sequence). V dropped 5 bases and J dropped 3 bases, with 11 bases sitting between them. The CDR3 is 13 amino acids. This CDR3 is CAWAGGDNQPQHF. The CDR3 DNA reads as TGTGCCTGGGCCGGAGGGGACAATCAGCCCCAGCATTTT.

This clone was seen once. The chain's CDR3 is CASSQALRGAQETQYF. The CDR3 bases are TGCGCCAGCAGCCAAGCCCTAAGGGGGGCTCAAGAGACCCAGTACTTC. J is TRBJ2-5 and V is TRBV4-1; D could derive from TRBD1 or TRBD2 (6 bases each). V was clipped by 1 base and J by 2 bases, with 14 bases between them. CDR3 length: 16 residues. Germline CDR1 and CDR2: MGHRA and YSYEKL.

V usage is TRBV12-5 and J usage is TRBJ2-3; D unclear. The V gene lost 4 bases and the J gene lost 1 base, with 6 bases spanning the gap. This CDR3 comprises 13 residues. Per germline, CDR1 LGHNT and CDR2 FRNRAP. CDR3 sequence reads: CASGWSGTDTQYF. CDR3 bases: TGTGCTAGTGGTTGGTCAGGCACAGATACGCAGTATTTT.

The chain has TRBV10-3 and TRBJ1-1, with D uncertain. Germline CDR1 ENHRY, CDR2 SYGVKD. V lost 7 bases and J 0 bases, leaving 12 bases between the germline ends. This CDR3 has 14 amino acids. The CDR3 sequence is CAITRTALNTEAFF. As DNA, the CDR3 is TGTGCCATCACTCGGACGGCTTTGAACACTGAAGCTTTCTTT.

The rearrangement joins TRBV27 to TRBJ2-4, with D perhaps matching TRBD2 (6 bases). Germline V gene lookup returns CDR1 MNHEY and CDR2 SMNVEV (reference sequence). The CDR3 extends over 15 amino acids. Between the trimmed V and J ends, which lost 6 bases and 9 bases, there was a span of 21 bases. The CDR3 nucleotides are TGTGCCAGCAGCGGGAGTCTTCCTGGGGGTGGCATTCAGTACTTC. Protein sequence: CASSGSLPGGGIQYF.

J is TRBJ2-1 and V is TRBV30; D gene uncertain. With 0 bases removed from V and 0 bases from J, the gap between germline ends came to 12 bases. Germline lookup yields CDR1 GTSNPN and CDR2 SVGIG (reference sequence). CDR3 length: 16 amino acids. The CDR3 loop reads CAWSVQPYSSYNEQFF. The CDR3 DNA reads as TGTGCCTGGAGTGTACAACCATACAGCTCCTACAATGAGCAGTTCTTC.

The J gene is TRBJ1-2, the V gene TRBV30; D remains ambiguous. The germline gives CDR1 GTSNPN, CDR2 SVGIG (reference sequence). The germline V and J ends were trimmed by 2 bases and 6 bases, with 7 bases remaining between them. CDR3 length equals 11 residues. The CDR3 DNA sequence: TGTGCCTGGAGTTTCAGGCATGGCTACACCTTC. It codes for CAWSFRHGYTF.

This chain uses TRBV5-4 with TRBJ2-4, with 10 positions matching TRBD1. The CDR3 has 16 amino acids. The germline CDR1 and CDR2 sequences are SGHNT and YYREEE (reference sequence). V shed 5 bases, J shed 4 bases, and the junction held 9 bases outside the gene matches. CDR3 nucleotide sequence: TGTGCCAGCAGTCCGCAGGGACAGGGGATAAAAAACATTCAGTACTTC. As protein: CASSPQGQGIKNIQYF.

A few counts support this clone. The J gene is TRBJ1-2, the V gene TRBV20-1; D is unresolved. Trimming left V 0 bases short and J 8 bases short, with 4 bases between. This CDR3 has 10 residues. The germline gives CDR1 DFQATT, CDR2 SNEGSKA (reference sequence). The CDR3 here is CSARDFGYTF. The CDR3 nucleotides are TGCAGTGCTAGAGATTTCGGCTACACCTTC.

This clone was counted a single time. The rearrangement uses TRBV10-3 and TRBJ1-2, with a weak D call TRBD1 (6 bases). The CDR3 has 17 amino acids. The germline CDR1 and CDR2 sequences are ENHRY and SYGVKD. The germline V and J ends were trimmed by 0 bases and 4 bases, with 18 bases remaining between them. The DNA of the CDR3 is TGTGCCATCAGTGAGTCCAATATATACAGGGAGCGCTATGGCTACACCTTC. Protein product: CAISESNIYRERYGYTF.

The V gene is TRBV13, the J gene TRBJ2-3; 8 bases match TRBD1. V lost 10 bases to trimming and J lost 4 bases; unmatched junction nucleotides: 4. Looked up from germline, CDR1 is PRHDT and CDR2 is FYEKMQ (reference sequence). The length of the CDR3 is 12 residues. CDR3 residues: CATGQGADTQYF. The CDR3 region has the DNA TGTGCCACCGGACAGGGCGCAGATACGCAGTATTTT.

V and J are TRBV5-4 and TRBJ2-7; tentative D call: TRBD1 (5 bases). Germline assignment: CDR1 SGHNT and CDR2 YYREEE (reference sequence). This CDR3 is 14 amino acids long. Trimming removed 0 bases at V and 0 bases at J, with 7 bases between. This CDR3 is CASSLGGNSYEQYV. In nucleotides, the CDR3 is TGTGCCAGCAGCTTGGGGGGCAACTCCTACGAGCAGTACGTC.

To note about this clone: One end of the junction is discordant with germline, which a read error may explain. The CDR3 DNA sequence: TGTGCCACCAGTGAGGACTCCCACGAGCAGTACTTC. This gives the protein CATSEDSHEQYF. The chain has TRBV24-1 and TRBJ2-7; D is possibly TRBD2 (5 bases). The CDR3 is made up of 12 amino acids. CDR1 is KGHDR, CDR2 SFDVKD, per germline.